A selection of T cell receptor beta chains follows, all from one sample in a study of blood T cell repertoires in COVID-19. Here immunoSEQ multiplex PCR was the method, and the copy in TCRdb shows in-frame clones only, minus some. This sample has 140,000 or so clones; about 83% occur once, and the top ten carry nearly 3.5%. The sample comprised PBMCs or T cells enriched from blood (not recorded which). The source is a woman in her forties or fifties with acute COVID-19. Both conserved end residues are part of each CDR3. D genes are given only for firm matches. Size is stated for part of the rows, as once, few or many counts, or as a class when the clone is expanded.

CASSVGGSGGVGELFF TGTGCCAGCAGCGTAGGGGGGTCAGGGGGAGTCGGGGAGCTGTTTTTT . TRBD1 TRBJ2-2 TRBV9
CASSPRGSGRAGELFF TGTGCCAGTAGCCCTAGGGGGAGCGGGAGGGCCGGGGAGCTGTTTTTT . TRBD2 TRBJ2-2 TRBV19
CSVGQGREKLFF TGCAGCGTTGGACAGGGTAGAGAAAAACTGTTTTTT . TRBD1 TRBJ1-4 TRBV29-1
CASSISFGVGGNEQFF TGTGCCAGTAGTATTAGTTTCGGGGTAGGAGGCAATGAGCAGTTCTTC . . TRBJ2-1 TRBV19
CASSLPGGTPSSYEQYF TGTGCCAGCAGTCTGCCTGGGGGGACGCCCAGCTCCTACGAGCAGTACTTC . . TRBJ2-7 TRBV28
CASSRQGRVNEQFF TGTGCCAGTAGTAGACAGGGAAGGGTAAATGAGCAGTTCTTC . TRBD1 TRBJ2-1 TRBV19
CASSQASTDSKWFARTDTQYF TGTGCCAGCAGCCAAGCCTCGACGGACTCCAAGTGGTTTGCTCGCACAGATACGCAGTATTTT . . TRBJ2-3 TRBV6-6
CASSATLGLADNEQFF TGTGCCAGCAGCGCAACGTTAGGATTAGCGGATAATGAGCAGTTCTTC once . TRBJ2-1 TRBV9
CASSLALSTGNNEKLFF TGTGCCAGCAGCTTAGCTTTGTCGACAGGGAATAATGAAAAACTGTTTTTT once TRBD1 TRBJ1-4 TRBV7-9
CASSRTGASTDTQYF TGTGCCAGCAGTAGAACAGGCGCTAGCACAGATACGCAGTATTTT . . TRBJ2-3 TRBV2
CASSQDRGGGGANVLTF TGTGCCAGCAGCCAAGATCGCGGGGGAGGTGGGGCCAACGTCCTGACTTTC . TRBD2 TRBJ2-6 TRBV3-1/TRBV3-2
CASSSTGTSGSYNEQFF TGTGCCAGCAGCTCAACCGGGACTAGCGGCTCCTACAATGAGCAGTTCTTC . TRBD2 TRBJ2-1 TRBV7-9
CASSYSGTGATEAFF TGTGCCAGCAGTTACTCGGGGACAGGGGCCACTGAAGCTTTCTTT once TRBD1 TRBJ1-1 TRBV6-5
CSVDQAGETQYF TGCAGCGTTGATCAGGCGGGAGAGACCCAGTACTTC . . TRBJ2-5 TRBV29-1
CASSLSRVNYGYTF TGTGCCAGCAGCTTGAGCAGGGTAAACTATGGCTACACCTTC once . TRBJ1-2 TRBV7-2
CASSPPTGIQETQYF TGTGCCAGCTCACCCCCGACAGGTATCCAAGAGACCCAGTACTTC . . TRBJ2-5 TRBV18
CASSLRQGAQYF TGTGCCAGCAGTCTCAGACAAGGTGCGCAGTATTTT . . TRBJ2-3 TRBV12-3/TRBV12-4
CASSLERRARYGYTF TGTGCCAGCAGCTTAGAGCGGCGGGCTCGGTATGGCTACACCTTC . . TRBJ1-2 TRBV7-8
CASTDNRAYGYTF TGTGCCAGCACCGACAACAGGGCTTATGGCTACACCTTC . . TRBJ1-2 TRBV5-4
CAISGQGAGGYTF TGTGCCATCAGTGGACAGGGGGCGGGTGGCTACACCTTC medium-sized TRBD1 TRBJ1-2 TRBV10-3
CASSKGEGRTNEQFF TGTGCCAGCTCAAAGGGGGAGGGCCGCACGAATGAGCAGTTCTTC . . TRBJ2-1 TRBV18
CATREANPPKTGGQYHTEAFF TGCGCCACGCGGGAGGCGAACCCCCCTAAGACAGGGGGTCAATACCATACTGAAGCTTTCTTT . TRBD1 TRBJ1-1 TRBV10-1
CASSARLAENTGELFF TGTGCCAGCAGCGCCCGACTAGCGGAGAACACCGGGGAGCTGTTTTTT . TRBD2 TRBJ2-2 TRBV9
CASSYSTSGGREKLFF TGTGCCAGCAGTTACTCCACCTCGGGGGGACGAGAAAAACTGTTTTTT . . TRBJ1-4 TRBV6-5
CASQSTSGETQYF TGTGCCTCACAAAGCACTAGTGGAGAGACCCAGTACTTC . . TRBJ2-5 TRBV19
CATSRDLDGGAGELFF TGTGCCACCAGCAGAGATCTGGATGGGGGGGCCGGGGAGCTGTTTTTT . TRBD2 TRBJ2-2 TRBV15
CASSLRGSGTDTGELFF TGCGCCAGCAGCTTGAGGGGTAGCGGGACGGACACCGGGGAGCTGTTTTTT . TRBD2 TRBJ2-2 TRBV5-1
CASSQGFSTEAFF TGTGCCAGCAGCCAAGGATTCAGCACTGAAGCTTTCTTT . . TRBJ1-1 TRBV14
CASSPDRGRVETQYF TGTGCCAGCAGCCCCGACAGGGGGCGCGTTGAGACCCAGTACTTC few TRBD1 TRBJ2-5 TRBV7-3
CASSIIAGGSNEQFF TGTGCCAGTAGTATAATAGCGGGAGGTAGCAATGAGCAGTTCTTC . TRBD2 TRBJ2-1 TRBV19
CASSLGGGGQPQHF TGTGCCAGCAGCTTGGGCGGTGGGGGGCAGCCCCAGCATTTT . . TRBJ1-5 TRBV7-2
CASTLRQAPSGYTF TGTGCCAGCACCCTGAGACAGGCTCCTTCGGGCTACACCTTC . . TRBJ1-2 TRBV7-9
CASSPPSAASGAQEAFF TGTGCCAGCTCACCACCGTCTGCAGCGTCGGGAGCTCAAGAAGCTTTCTTT . . TRBJ1-1 TRBV18
CASSSGQFHSNQPQHF TGTGCCAGCAGCTCGGGACAGTTTCATAGCAATCAGCCCCAGCATTTT . TRBD1 TRBJ1-5 TRBV5-8
CASSLERYRGNFHTEAFF TGTGCCAGCAGCCTCGAGAGGTACAGGGGAAACTTCCACACTGAAGCTTTCTTT . . TRBJ1-1 TRBV21-1
CATSLRFQPQHF TGTGCCACCAGCCTACGGTTTCAGCCCCAGCATTTT . . TRBJ1-5 TRBV15
CATTRGGLAESSYEQYF TGTGCCACCACCCGGGGGGGTCTAGCGGAGAGCTCCTACGAGCAGTACTTC . TRBD2 TRBJ2-7 TRBV15
CASSLTGQGGTGELFF TGCGCCAGCAGCCTTACCGGACAGGGAGGAACCGGGGAGCTGTTTTTT few TRBD1 TRBJ2-2 TRBV5-1
CASSFGAGYTF TGTGCCAGCAGCTTTGGGGCGGGCTACACCTTC . . TRBJ1-2 TRBV5-6
CAWSREGRHQPQHF TGTGCCTGGAGTCGTGAGGGCCGGCATCAGCCCCAGCATTTT . . TRBJ1-5 TRBV30
CASSLRGQSNQPQHF TGTGCCAGCAGCTTAAGGGGTCAAAGCAATCAGCCCCAGCATTTT once . TRBJ1-5 TRBV7-8
CASSPSLAENYGYTF TGTGCCAGCAGCCCATCTCTAGCGGAAAACTATGGCTACACCTTC . . TRBJ1-2 TRBV11-1
CASSSTVNTEAFF TGTGCCAGCAGCTCGACAGTTAACACTGAAGCTTTCTTT . . TRBJ1-1 TRBV3-1/TRBV3-2
CASIADRAQLTSGNTIYF TGTGCCAGTATTGCGGACAGGGCCCAACTTACCTCTGGAAACACCATATATTTT few TRBD1 TRBJ1-3 TRBV19
CARRLGKRSYEQYF TGTGCCAGGAGGCTAGGAAAGAGATCCTACGAGCAGTACTTC . . TRBJ2-7 TRBV7-3
CASTSEVGYGYTF TGTGCCAGCACCTCGGAGGTGGGCTATGGCTACACCTTC . . TRBJ1-2 TRBV7-9
CASSFPGLANEQFF TGTGCCAGCAGCTTCCCGGGACTAGCTAATGAGCAGTTCTTC . TRBD2 TRBJ2-1 TRBV13
CASSFTNLGQGSNYGYTF TGTGCCAGCAGTTTCACTAACCTCGGACAGGGATCTAACTATGGCTACACCTTC . TRBD1 TRBJ1-2 TRBV27
CASSTGYGYTF TGTGCCAGTAGTACAGGGTACGGCTACACCTTC . . TRBJ1-2 TRBV19
CAWKDILSSYEQYF TGTGCCTGGAAGGACATCCTGAGCTCCTACGAGCAGTACTTC . . TRBJ2-7 TRBV30
CASSLDKDNLNTEAFF TGTGCCAGCTCACTGGACAAGGACAACTTGAACACTGAAGCTTTCTTT . . TRBJ1-1 TRBV18
CASRWEGSYEQYF TGCGCCAGCAGGTGGGAGGGATCCTACGAGCAGTACTTC . TRBD2 TRBJ2-7 TRBV5-1
CASSSGLAGGNPYEQYF TGTGCCAGCAGCTCCGGACTAGCGGGAGGTAACCCCTACGAGCAGTACTTC . TRBD2 TRBJ2-7 TRBV7-9
CASSQTGGTYEQYF TGCGCCAGCAGCCAGACAGGCGGAACCTACGAGCAGTACTTC few . TRBJ2-7 TRBV4-1
CASSLNLPGGEQFF TGTGCCAGCAGCTTAAACCTCCCCGGCGGAGAGCAGTTCTTC . . TRBJ2-1 TRBV7-3
CAWSGRGSYNEQFF TGTGCCTGGAGTGGTAGGGGTTCCTACAATGAGCAGTTCTTC . . TRBJ2-1 TRBV30
CASSPQRRGAYEQYF TGTGCCAGCAGCCCTCAGAGGAGGGGAGCCTACGAGCAGTACTTC . . TRBJ2-7 TRBV3-1/TRBV3-2
CASSLSPGDGEQFF TGTGCCAGCAGCTTATCGCCGGGAGACGGTGAGCAGTTCTTC . . TRBJ2-1 TRBV11-3
CASSELGQGGEQYF TGTGCCAGCAGTGAACTGGGACAGGGGGGCGAGCAGTACTTC . TRBD1 TRBJ2-7 TRBV25-1
CASSSTGPAGYTF TGTGCCAGCAGTTCGACAGGGCCAGCTGGCTACACCTTC . TRBD1 TRBJ1-2 TRBV12-3/TRBV12-4